These T cell receptor beta chains were read from a single sample in a study of beta chain bispecific antibodies for T cell cancers. A single record per CDR3 protein comes from TCRdb applying MiXCR to the 5' RACE reads. In the table there are about 15,000 distinct CDR3 sequences, around 2.1% of which are singletons. Their antigens are not known. The sample comprised healthy donor T cells cultured with leukemia cells. Source of these receptors: a human donor in good health. Some clones in this sample may be carry-over from other donors' samples. CDR3s include the opening cysteine and the closing phenylalanine or tryptophan. A D gene is named only where the DNA matches it firmly. Only part of the rows carry a size: once, few, many, or a class if the clone is expanded.

cdr3_aa: CASSLTRRGGEQYF
cdr3_nt: TGTGCCAGCAGCCTTACGAGAAGGGGAGGCGAGCAGTACTTC
clone_size: many
j_call: TRBJ2-7
v_call: TRBV12-3/TRBV12-4
d_call: .

cdr3_aa: CAWRAADYGYTF
cdr3_nt: TGTGCCTGGAGGGCCGCGGACTATGGCTACACCTTC
clone_size: many
j_call: TRBJ1-2
v_call: TRBV30
d_call: .

cdr3_aa: CASSQTGQGPNYGYTF
cdr3_nt: TGCGCCAGCAGCCAAACTGGACAGGGCCCTAACTATGGCTACACCTTC
clone_size: many
j_call: TRBJ1-2
v_call: TRBV4-1
d_call: TRBD1

cdr3_aa: CASSLDGQVNTEAFF
cdr3_nt: TGTGCCAGCAGCTTAGATGGGCAGGTCAACACTGAAGCTTTCTTT
clone_size: many
j_call: TRBJ1-1
v_call: TRBV7-8
d_call: .

cdr3_aa: CASSLKTSHQETQYF
cdr3_nt: TGTGCCAGCAGCTTAAAGACTAGCCACCAAGAGACCCAGTACTTC
clone_size: many
j_call: TRBJ2-5
v_call: TRBV7-9
d_call: TRBD2

cdr3_aa: CASSYSTANYGYTF
cdr3_nt: TGTGCCAGCAGTTATTCGACAGCGAACTATGGCTACACCTTC
clone_size: many
j_call: TRBJ1-2
v_call: TRBV6-5
d_call: .

cdr3_aa: CASSSGDRARTGELFF
cdr3_nt: TGTGCCAGCAGTTCGGGGGACAGGGCTCGCACCGGGGAGCTGTTTTTT
clone_size: medium-sized
j_call: TRBJ2-2
v_call: TRBV7-6
d_call: TRBD1

cdr3_aa: CASKQGPMNTEAFF
cdr3_nt: TGTGCCAGCAAACAGGGGCCGATGAACACTGAAGCTTTCTTT
clone_size: many
j_call: TRBJ1-1
v_call: TRBV3-1
d_call: TRBD1

cdr3_aa: CASSYSKGNTEAFF
cdr3_nt: TGTGCCAGCAGTTACTCTAAAGGGAACACTGAAGCTTTCTTT
clone_size: many
j_call: TRBJ1-1
v_call: TRBV6-5
d_call: .

cdr3_aa: CASSFYLSGGNTGELFF
cdr3_nt: TGTGCCAGCAGCTTTTATCTCAGTGGGGGGAACACCGGGGAGCTGTTTTTT
clone_size: medium-sized
j_call: TRBJ2-2
v_call: TRBV11-2
d_call: .

cdr3_aa: CASSTDLSSGNTIYF
cdr3_nt: TGCGCCAGCAGCACCGACTTAAGCTCTGGAAACACCATATATTTT
clone_size: many
j_call: TRBJ1-3
v_call: TRBV4-1
d_call: .

cdr3_aa: CSVLDYYEQYF
cdr3_nt: TGCAGCGTTCTGGACTACTACGAGCAGTACTTC
clone_size: .
j_call: TRBJ2-7
v_call: TRBV29-1
d_call: .

cdr3_aa: CASSPSGRTGSQETQYF
cdr3_nt: TGTGCCAGCAGCCCTAGCGGCCGGACGGGGTCCCAAGAGACCCAGTACTTC
clone_size: many
j_call: TRBJ2-5
v_call: TRBV3-1
d_call: TRBD2

cdr3_aa: CASKSGTSGGATDTQYF
cdr3_nt: TGCGCCAGCAAATCGGGGACTAGCGGGGGGGCGACAGATACGCAGTATTTT
clone_size: many
j_call: TRBJ2-3
v_call: TRBV10-2
d_call: TRBD2

cdr3_aa: CASRNPGSGANVLTF
cdr3_nt: TGTGCCAGCAGAAATCCGGGCTCTGGGGCCAACGTCCTGACTTTC
clone_size: many
j_call: TRBJ2-6
v_call: TRBV6-6
d_call: .

cdr3_aa: CSASRALGGGPSEQYF
cdr3_nt: TGCAGTGCTAGCCGCGCTTTGGGGGGGGGCCCCTCGGAGCAGTACTTC
clone_size: many
j_call: TRBJ2-7
v_call: TRBV20-1
d_call: .

cdr3_aa: CASSPGLANEQYF
cdr3_nt: TGTGCCAGCAGCCCAGGACTAGCGAACGAGCAGTACTTC
clone_size: many
j_call: TRBJ2-7
v_call: TRBV11-1
d_call: TRBD2

cdr3_aa: CASSNTEVGQTQYF
cdr3_nt: TGTGCCAGCAGCAATACAGAGGTCGGGCAGACCCAGTACTTC
clone_size: many
j_call: TRBJ2-5
v_call: TRBV5-4
d_call: .

cdr3_aa: CASSRVAETQYF
cdr3_nt: TGTGCCAGCTCAAGGGTCGCGGAGACCCAGTACTTC
clone_size: many
j_call: TRBJ2-5
v_call: TRBV18
d_call: .

cdr3_aa: CASSVHTGQSLNYGYTF
cdr3_nt: TGTGCCAGCAGTGTCCATACAGGACAGAGCCTTAACTATGGCTACACCTTC
clone_size: many
j_call: TRBJ1-2
v_call: TRBV2
d_call: .

cdr3_aa: CSASGQSYGYTF
cdr3_nt: TGCAGTGCTAGTGGACAGTCCTATGGCTACACCTTC
clone_size: many
j_call: TRBJ1-2
v_call: TRBV20-1
d_call: .

cdr3_aa: CASSSDNEQFF
cdr3_nt: TGTGCCAGCAGCTCTGATAATGAGCAGTTCTTC
clone_size: many
j_call: TRBJ2-1
v_call: TRBV7-9
d_call: .

cdr3_aa: CASSYRGARDEQFF
cdr3_nt: TGTGCCAGCAGTTACAGGGGCGCTCGGGATGAGCAGTTCTTC
clone_size: medium-sized
j_call: TRBJ2-1
v_call: TRBV6-6
d_call: .

cdr3_aa: CASRNRQGGQDTQYF
cdr3_nt: TGTGCCAGCAGGAATAGACAGGGGGGTCAAGATACGCAGTATTTT
clone_size: medium-sized
j_call: TRBJ2-3
v_call: TRBV28
d_call: TRBD1

cdr3_aa: CASSLDRGIDNEQFF
cdr3_nt: TGTGCCAGCAGCTTAGACAGGGGGATAGACAATGAGCAGTTCTTC
clone_size: many
j_call: TRBJ2-1
v_call: TRBV7-9
d_call: TRBD1

cdr3_aa: CASSTMAMGGAGELFF
cdr3_nt: TGTGCCAGCTCGACCATGGCTATGGGGGGAGCCGGGGAGCTGTTTTTT
clone_size: many
j_call: TRBJ2-2
v_call: TRBV27
d_call: .

cdr3_aa: CASKVQGGNTEAFF
cdr3_nt: TGTGCCAGCAAAGTTCAGGGGGGGAACACTGAAGCTTTCTTT
clone_size: medium-sized
j_call: TRBJ1-1
v_call: TRBV28
d_call: TRBD1

cdr3_aa: CASRLNTDTQYF
cdr3_nt: TGTGCCAGCAGACTGAACACAGATACGCAGTATTTT
clone_size: many
j_call: TRBJ2-3
v_call: TRBV27
d_call: .

cdr3_aa: CASSRGTQPQHF
cdr3_nt: TGTGCCAGCAGTCGGGGAACTCAGCCCCAGCATTTT
clone_size: many
j_call: TRBJ1-5
v_call: TRBV12-3/TRBV12-4
d_call: .

cdr3_aa: CASSLTTNTEAFF
cdr3_nt: TGTGCCAGCAGCTTGACAACTAACACTGAAGCTTTCTTT
clone_size: .
j_call: TRBJ1-1
v_call: TRBV5-4
d_call: .

cdr3_aa: CASSPPGLTEAFF
cdr3_nt: TGCGCCAGCAGCCCCCCAGGGCTAACTGAAGCTTTCTTT
clone_size: many
j_call: TRBJ1-1
v_call: TRBV5-1
d_call: .

cdr3_aa: CASRVGQFSFGANVLTF
cdr3_nt: TGTGCCAGCAGGGTTGGACAGTTCTCCTTTGGGGCCAACGTCCTGACTTTC
clone_size: many
j_call: TRBJ2-6
v_call: TRBV2
d_call: .

cdr3_aa: CASSLSGQLYNSPLHF
cdr3_nt: TGTGCCAGCAGCTTATCGGGACAGCTCTATAATTCACCCCTCCACTTT
clone_size: many
j_call: TRBJ1-6
v_call: TRBV7-9
d_call: TRBD1

cdr3_aa: CASSSSTGVINTGELFF
cdr3_nt: TGCGCCAGCAGCTCCTCTACAGGGGTTATCAACACCGGGGAGCTGTTTTTT
clone_size: many
j_call: TRBJ2-2
v_call: TRBV5-1
d_call: TRBD1

cdr3_aa: CASSEKETQYF
cdr3_nt: TGTGCCAGCAGTGAGAAAGAGACCCAGTACTTC
clone_size: .
j_call: TRBJ2-5
v_call: TRBV6-1
d_call: .

cdr3_aa: CASIGTGWTQYF
cdr3_nt: TGTGCCAGCATTGGGACAGGTTGGACCCAGTACTTC
clone_size: many
j_call: TRBJ2-5
v_call: TRBV28
d_call: TRBD1

cdr3_aa: CASASSSYNEQFF
cdr3_nt: TGTGCCAGCGCTAGCAGTAGTTATAATGAGCAGTTCTTC
clone_size: many
j_call: TRBJ2-1
v_call: TRBV12-3/TRBV12-4
d_call: .

cdr3_aa: CAAISNRFTEAFF
cdr3_nt: TGTGCCGCCATCTCAAACCGGTTCACTGAAGCTTTCTTT
clone_size: few
j_call: TRBJ1-1
v_call: TRBV19
d_call: .

cdr3_aa: CASSLTGGGGTSTDTQYF
cdr3_nt: TGTGCCAGCAGCTTAACGGGCGGTGGGGGGACTAGCACAGATACGCAGTATTTT
clone_size: many
j_call: TRBJ2-3
v_call: TRBV7-3
d_call: .

cdr3_aa: CASRSGDSNKKLFF
cdr3_nt: TGTGCCAGCAGGTCGGGGGACAGCAATAAAAAACTGTTTTTT
clone_size: medium-sized
j_call: TRBJ1-4
v_call: TRBV6-5
d_call: TRBD1

cdr3_aa: CASSLRQMDWDTGELFF
cdr3_nt: TGCGCCAGCAGCTTGCGGCAGATGGATTGGGACACCGGGGAGCTGTTTTTT
clone_size: many
j_call: TRBJ2-2
v_call: TRBV5-1
d_call: .

cdr3_aa: CASSPGDTQYF
cdr3_nt: TGTGCCAGCTCCCCGGGCGATACGCAGTATTTT
clone_size: many
j_call: TRBJ2-3
v_call: TRBV18
d_call: .

cdr3_aa: CASSYYPPPGGNLSPLHF
cdr3_nt: TGTGCCAGCAGTTACTACCCCCCCCCGGGGGGTAATTTGTCACCCCTCCACTTT
clone_size: .
j_call: TRBJ1-6
v_call: TRBV6-5
d_call: .

cdr3_aa: CASSFLTTEGDGYTF
cdr3_nt: TGTGCCAGCAGCTTCCTTACGACGGAGGGTGACGGCTACACCTTC
clone_size: many
j_call: TRBJ1-2
v_call: TRBV7-9
d_call: .

cdr3_aa: CSAEGGDSYEQYF
cdr3_nt: TGCAGTGCCGAAGGCGGGGATTCTTACGAGCAGTACTTC
clone_size: many
j_call: TRBJ2-7
v_call: TRBV20-1
d_call: .